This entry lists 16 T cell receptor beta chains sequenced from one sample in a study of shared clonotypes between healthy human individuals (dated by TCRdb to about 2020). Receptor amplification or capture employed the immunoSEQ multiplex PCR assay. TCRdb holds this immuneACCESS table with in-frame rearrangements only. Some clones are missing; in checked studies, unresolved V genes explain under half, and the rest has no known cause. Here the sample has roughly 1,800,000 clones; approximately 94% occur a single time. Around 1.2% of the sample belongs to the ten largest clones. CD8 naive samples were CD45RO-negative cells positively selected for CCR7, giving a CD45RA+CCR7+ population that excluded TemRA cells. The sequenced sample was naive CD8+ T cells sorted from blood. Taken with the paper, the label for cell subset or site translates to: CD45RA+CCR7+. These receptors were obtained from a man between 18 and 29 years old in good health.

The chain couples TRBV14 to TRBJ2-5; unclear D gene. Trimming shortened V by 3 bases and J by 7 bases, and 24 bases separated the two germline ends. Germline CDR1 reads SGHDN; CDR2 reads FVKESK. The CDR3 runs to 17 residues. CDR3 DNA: TGTGCCAGCAGCCAGTTCCTCGGGCATCGTACAACCGGGACCCAGTACTTC. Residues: CASSQFLGHRTTGTQYF.

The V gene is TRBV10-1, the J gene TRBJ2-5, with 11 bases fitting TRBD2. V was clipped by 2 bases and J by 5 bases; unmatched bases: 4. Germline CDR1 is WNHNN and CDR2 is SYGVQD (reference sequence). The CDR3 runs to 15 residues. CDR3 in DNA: TGCGCCAGCAGTGAGACTAGCGGGAGCGGGGAGACCCAGTACTTC. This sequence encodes CASSETSGSGETQYF.

In DNA, the CDR3 is TGTGCCAGCAGCATAGCAGGGGAAGGTGAGCAGTTCTTC. As protein: CASSIAGEGEQFF. The chain has TRBV21-1 and TRBJ2-1; TRBD1 is the table's D call, not checked against the DNA. TRBV21-1 corresponds to a pseudogene. The CDR3 is 13 residues long.

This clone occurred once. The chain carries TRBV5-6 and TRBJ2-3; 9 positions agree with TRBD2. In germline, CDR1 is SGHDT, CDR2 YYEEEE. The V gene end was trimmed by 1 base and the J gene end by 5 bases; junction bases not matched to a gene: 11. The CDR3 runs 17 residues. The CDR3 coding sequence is TGTGCCAGCAGCTTGTGGGAGCGGGGGGCCGAGGAAGATACGCAGTATTTT. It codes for CASSLWERGAEEDTQYF.

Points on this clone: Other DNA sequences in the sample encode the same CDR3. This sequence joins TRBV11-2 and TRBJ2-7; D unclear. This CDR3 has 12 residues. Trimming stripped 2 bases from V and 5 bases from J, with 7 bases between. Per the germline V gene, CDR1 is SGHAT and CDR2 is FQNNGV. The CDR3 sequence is CASSLTVHEQYF. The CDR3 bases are TGTGCCAGCAGCTTAACGGTCCACGAGCAGTACTTC.

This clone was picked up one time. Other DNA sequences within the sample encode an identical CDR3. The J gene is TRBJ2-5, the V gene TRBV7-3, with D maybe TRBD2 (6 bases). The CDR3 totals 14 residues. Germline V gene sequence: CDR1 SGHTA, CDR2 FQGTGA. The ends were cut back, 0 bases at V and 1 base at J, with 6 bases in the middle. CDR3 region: CASSLTGGQETQYF. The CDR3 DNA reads TGTGCCAGCAGCTTAACGGGGGGCCAAGAGACCCAGTACTTC.

In DNA form, the CDR3 reads TGCGCCAGCTGGGGTATTAGCCAAGAGACCCAGTACTTC. It yields the protein CASWGISQETQYF. This chain links TRBV5-1 with TRBJ2-5, with D uncertain. The CDR3 spans 13 residues. V lost 7 bases, J lost 1 base, and 11 bases lay in between. From germline, CDR1 is SGHRS and CDR2 YFSETQ.

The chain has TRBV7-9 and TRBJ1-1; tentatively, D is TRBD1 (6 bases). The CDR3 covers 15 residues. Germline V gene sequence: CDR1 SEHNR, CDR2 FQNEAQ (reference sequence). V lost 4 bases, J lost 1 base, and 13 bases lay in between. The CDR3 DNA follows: TGTGCCAGCAGCTCTCTTTGGACAGAGAACACTGAAGCTTTCTTT. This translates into CASSSLWTENTEAFF.

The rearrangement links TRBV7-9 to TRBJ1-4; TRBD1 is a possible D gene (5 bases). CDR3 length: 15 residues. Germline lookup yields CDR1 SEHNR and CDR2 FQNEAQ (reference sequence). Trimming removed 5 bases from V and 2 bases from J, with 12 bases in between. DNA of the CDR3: TGTGCCAGCAGCCACCCCCGGGGGACTAATGAAAAACTGTTTTTT. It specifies CASSHPRGTNEKLFF. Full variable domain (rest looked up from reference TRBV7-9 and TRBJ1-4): DTGVSQNPRHKITKRGQNVTFRCDPISEHNRLYWYRQTLGQGPEFLTYFQNEAQLEKSRLLSDRFSAERPKGSFSTLEIQRTEQGDSAMYLCASSHPRGTNEKLFFGSGTQLSVL.

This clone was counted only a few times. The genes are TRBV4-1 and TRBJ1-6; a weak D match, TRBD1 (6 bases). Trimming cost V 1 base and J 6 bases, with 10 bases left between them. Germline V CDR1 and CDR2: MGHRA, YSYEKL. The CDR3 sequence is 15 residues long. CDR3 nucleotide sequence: TGCGCCAGCAGCCAAGTCATGGACAGTAATTCACCCCTCCACTTT. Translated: CASSQVMDSNSPLHF.

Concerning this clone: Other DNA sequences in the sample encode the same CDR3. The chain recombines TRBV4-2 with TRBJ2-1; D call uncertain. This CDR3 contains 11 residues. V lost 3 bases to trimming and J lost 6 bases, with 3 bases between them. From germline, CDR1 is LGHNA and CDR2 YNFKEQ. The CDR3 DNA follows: TGTGCCAGCAGCCAGGGCAATGAGCAGTTCTTC. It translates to CASSQGNEQFF.

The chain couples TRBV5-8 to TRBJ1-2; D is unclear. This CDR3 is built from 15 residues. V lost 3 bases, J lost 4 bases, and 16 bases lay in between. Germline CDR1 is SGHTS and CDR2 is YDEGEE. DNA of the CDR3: TGTGCCAGCAGCTCCCAGCTGGGATTTGTCTATGGCTACACCTTC. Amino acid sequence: CASSSQLGFVYGYTF.

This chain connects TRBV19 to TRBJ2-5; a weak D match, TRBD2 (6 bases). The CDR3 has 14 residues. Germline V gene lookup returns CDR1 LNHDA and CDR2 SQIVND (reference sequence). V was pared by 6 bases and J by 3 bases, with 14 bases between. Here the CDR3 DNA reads TGTGCCAGTAGCGAGCCGGGACTCGAAGAGACCCAGTACTTC. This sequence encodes CASSEPGLEETQYF. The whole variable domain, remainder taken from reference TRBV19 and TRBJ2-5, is DGGITQSPKYLFRKEGQNVTLSCEQNLNHDAMYWYRQDPGQGLRLIYYSQIVNDFQKGDIAEGYSVSREKKESFPLTVTSAQKNPTAFYLCASSEPGLEETQYFGPGTRLLVL.

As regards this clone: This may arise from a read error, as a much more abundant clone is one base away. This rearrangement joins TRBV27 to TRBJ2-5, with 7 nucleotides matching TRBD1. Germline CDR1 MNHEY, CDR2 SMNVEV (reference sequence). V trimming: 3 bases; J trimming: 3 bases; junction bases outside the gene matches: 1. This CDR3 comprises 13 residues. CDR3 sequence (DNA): TGTGCCAGCAGTTTCGACAGGGAAGAGACCCAGTACTTC. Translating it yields CASSFDREETQYF.

CDR3 protein: CASSSGGAAFF. The CDR3 nucleotides read TGCGCCAGCAGCTCCGGAGGGGCAGCTTTCTTT. The chain carries TRBV5-1 and TRBJ1-1; TRBD1 might be the D (5 bases). The V and J ends lost 3 bases and 10 bases respectively, with 10 bases between them. Looked up from germline, CDR1 is SGHRS and CDR2 is YFSETQ. The CDR3 runs 11 residues.

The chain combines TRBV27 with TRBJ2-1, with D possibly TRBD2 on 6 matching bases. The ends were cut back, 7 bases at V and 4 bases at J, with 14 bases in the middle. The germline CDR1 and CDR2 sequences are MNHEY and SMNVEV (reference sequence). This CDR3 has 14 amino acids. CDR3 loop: CASMRRDLYNEQFF. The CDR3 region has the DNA TGTGCCAGCATGAGGAGGGACCTTTACAATGAGCAGTTCTTC.